What follows is one T cell receptor (beta chain) and its context. Its matching antigen is unknown. The sample is drawn from a study of T cells in localized non-small cell lung cancer. Whole-study findings and limits: Longer overall survival associated with higher blood T cell density; shorter survival with higher adjacent-lung clonality. Highest T cell clonality was seen in uninvolved adjacent lung, surpassing that measured in tumor.

Trimming left V 5 bases short and J 5 bases short, with 12 bases between. Germline CDR1 and CDR2: LNHDA and SQIVND (reference sequence). This CDR3 has 13 residues. The assay was immunoSEQ multiplex PCR, and TCRdb's table has in-frame clones only and misses some. The repertoire includes approximately 32,000 clones, roughly four fifths of them detected once, and roughly 17% sits in the top ten. The V call is TRBV19, the J call TRBJ2-5; D possibly corresponds to TRBD2 (5 bases). Source: peripheral blood, taken before any cancer treatment. The sequence derives from a male donor aged 60 or older with stage III squamous cell lung carcinoma. The CDR3 reads CASSQAGGETQYF. For the CDR3, the DNA is TGTGCCAGTAGTCAGGCGGGCGGGGAGACCCAGTACTTC.